This TCR beta chain was identified in a study of graft-versus-host responses after intestinal transplantation (dated by TCRdb to the early 2020s). Regarding the research as a whole: The transplants that recipients got were multivisceral, liver-intestinal, or isolated intestinal. Graft-versus-host and host-versus-graft alloreactive T cell clones were tracked in the graft, circulation and bone marrow after intestinal transplantation using bulk TCR-beta CDR3 sequencing. Donor T cell macrochimerism was defined as a peak of at least 4% donor T cells among recipient peripheral blood mononuclear cells. The cohort enrolled some 25 intestinal transplant recipients including one retransplant, and a few patients lacking pretransplant specimens were excluded. Every recipient was given anti-thymocyte globulin induction, followed by around three years of maintenance tacrolimus and steroids. Rather than being sequenced by the commercial service, samples from a few later patients were sequenced in-house on an Illumina MiSeq and processed with MiXCR. To identify alloreactive clones, pre-transplant mixed lymphocyte reaction products were sequenced and compared with unstimulated pre-transplant donor and recipient T cells. The research as a whole found: Early after transplant, declines in HvG clones were associated with peak levels of circulating GvH clones. In the allografts of patients with donor T cell macrochimerism, GvH to HvG T cell clonal ratios were high. GvH clones were detected in recipient bone marrow, and some appeared earlier in ileal mucosa or blood, consistent with an intestinal mucosal origin. The relatively low number and heterogeneity of intestinal transplant patients limited the conclusions.

The library was obtained by the immunoSEQ multiplex PCR assay. For most patients, genomic DNA was isolated with the Qiagen DNeasy Blood and Tissue Kit and sent frozen to Adaptive Biotechnologies for TCR sequencing. Adaptive Biotechnologies carried out high-throughput TCR-beta CDR3 sequencing of genomic DNA for most patients. The authors processed their data as follows. TCR sequencing data were retrieved from Adaptive's ImmunoSEQ software for more than 15 patients, whereas a few other patients were processed with MiXCR and VDJtools. To correct CD4 versus CD8 sorting errors, any sequence found in both subsets at a frequency ratio below 5:1 was removed. Because the origin of CDR3 nucleotide sequences shared between donor and recipient could not be assigned, those sequences were removed. To be classed as alloreactive, a clone needed at least 2-fold expansion over unstimulated cells and a minimum CFSE-low frequency of 0.002% (template counts) or 0.001% (read counts). A clone was considered mappable if detected in the sequenced pre-transplant spleen, lymph node, or MLR CFSE-low populations of the donor or recipient. Cumulative frequency of alloreactive clones was calculated as a percentage of all sequences weighted by copy number. The clones in this table, taken by TCRdb from immuneACCESS, are in-frame only. Not every clone is retained; where verified, under half of the shortfall comes from an unresolved V gene, and the cause of the rest is unknown. V and J calls and clone size are given by that table; D and trimming were obtained from the DNA. This sample comprises 85,000 to 100,000 clones, around 90% of them detected only once. Approximately 0.32% of the sample goes to the ten largest clones.

Read against the paper, the sample's time point label means: cells obtained before transplantation from donor or recipient. CD3+CD4+ and CD3+CD8+ populations were FACS-sorted from unstimulated pre-transplant donor and recipient cells taken from spleen or lymph nodes. As regards this clone: Its antigen is still unknown. Base qualities were left out, and no much larger clone turns up one base away.

This sequence was found in a human donor who was the organ donor for an intestinal transplant. The sample in question was unstimulated CD4+ T cells sorted from spleen or lymph node cells, obtained before transplant.

Read as DNA, the sequence is TGTGCCAGCAGCTTAATGGCTAGCGGGGCTTACAATGAGCAGTTCTTC. This is translated as CASSLMASGAYNEQFF. This chain is built from TRBV7-3 and TRBJ2-1; TRBD2 lines up with 9 middle nucleotides. CDR3 length: 16 amino acids, cysteine to phenylalanine. Just CDR3 DNA is preserved here, 48 bases in frame from base 1. The germline V gene sets CDR1 to SGHTA and CDR2 to FQGTGA. At the junction V is shortened by 1 base and J by 4 bases; bases outside the gene matches: 5.